This T cell receptor beta chain was observed in a study of PD-L1 blockade in urothelial cancer. Across the whole study: Median blood clonality was around 0.08, with 82,636 unique TCRs.

Assay: immunoSEQ multiplex PCR; the TCRdb copy retains only in-frame clones and omits some. In the table there are 35,000 to 45,000 clones, about four fifths of which are singletons. Time point defined: peripheral blood 6 weeks after treatment start. Per patient, between 1 and 8 samples were collected at pretreatment and on-treatment time points. The V gene's germline CDR1 is MNHEY and CDR2 SMNVEV (reference sequence). The CDR3 has 14 amino acids. Trimming took 11 bases from V and 5 from J, leaving 16 bases between them. The chain uses TRBV27 and TRBJ1-6, with D perhaps TRBD1 (6 bases). The sequences come from PBMCs, collected around atezolizumab (anti-PD-L1) treatment. This TCR came from a man between 60 and 75 years old with urothelial cancer. Here the CDR3 reads CAASRDTDNSPLHF. CDR3 nucleotide sequence: TGTGCCGCGAGCCGGGACACTGATAATTCACCCCTCCACTTT.